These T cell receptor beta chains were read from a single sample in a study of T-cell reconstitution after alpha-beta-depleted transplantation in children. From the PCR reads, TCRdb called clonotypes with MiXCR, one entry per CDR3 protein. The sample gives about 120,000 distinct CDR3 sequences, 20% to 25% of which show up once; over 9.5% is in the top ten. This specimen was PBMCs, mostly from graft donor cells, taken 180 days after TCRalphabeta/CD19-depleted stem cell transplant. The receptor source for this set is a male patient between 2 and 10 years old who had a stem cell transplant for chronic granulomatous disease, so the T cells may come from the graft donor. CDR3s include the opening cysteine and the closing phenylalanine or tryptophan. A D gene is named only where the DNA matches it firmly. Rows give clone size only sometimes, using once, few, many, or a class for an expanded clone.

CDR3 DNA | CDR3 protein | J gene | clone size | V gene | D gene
TGTGCCAGCAGTTTATATGGCGGGGGGGCCATCAATGAGCAGTTCTTC | CASSLYGGGAINEQFF | TRBJ2-1 | many | TRBV27 | TRBD2
TGCGCCAGCAGCTTGGCCCTAGCGGGAGATGACGAGCAGTACTTC | CASSLALAGDDEQYF | TRBJ2-7 | few | TRBV5-1 | TRBD2
TGTGCCACCAGCAGAGGATTACGATTTGGGAACAATGAGCAGTTCTTC | CATSRGLRFGNNEQFF | TRBJ2-1 | few | TRBV15 | -
TGCAGTGCTAGACCCCAATTCGGGAACGGGGAGCTGTTTTTT | CSARPQFGNGELFF | TRBJ2-2 | many | TRBV20-1 | -
TGCAGTGCTCGAGCAAGACAGGGGATCGGCTACACCTTC | CSARARQGIGYTF | TRBJ1-2 | many | TRBV20-1 | TRBD1
TGTGCCAGCAGTCCCGTTCGGGACAGGGGAAACACCATATATTTT | CASSPVRDRGNTIYF | TRBJ1-3 | - | TRBV12-3/TRBV12-4 | TRBD1
TGTGCCAGCAGTGAAGCCGGGACAGGGGAGGGCGGGGAGCTGTTTTTT | CASSEAGTGEGGELFF | TRBJ2-2 | many | TRBV25-1 | TRBD1
TGCAGTGCCGGGGCCAGGGACAATCAGCCCCAGCATTTT | CSAGARDNQPQHF | TRBJ1-5 | few | TRBV20-1 | -
TGCAGTGCTAGAGATCTTGCCCAGGTTTCACCCCTCCACTTT | CSARDLAQVSPLHF | TRBJ1-6 | many | TRBV20-1 | -
TGCAGTGCTACACTTCAGACCGGGGAGCTGTTTTTT | CSATLQTGELFF | TRBJ2-2 | - | TRBV20-1 | -
TGTGCCAGCAGCCGGGATCCCTACCACACCGGGGAGCTGTTTTTT | CASSRDPYHTGELFF | TRBJ2-2 | many | TRBV6-1 | -
TGTGCCAGCAGACATTTCCCAAATTCACCCCTCCACTTT | CASRHFPNSPLHF | TRBJ1-6 | - | TRBV12-3/TRBV12-4 | -
TGTGCCAGCAGCCCTCCGGGACTAGCCTACGAGCAGTACTTC | CASSPPGLAYEQYF | TRBJ2-7 | - | TRBV7-8 | TRBD2
TGTGCCACCAGTGTCCAGGGTGGGAACGGGGAGCTGTTTTTT | CATSVQGGNGELFF | TRBJ2-2 | many | TRBV24-1 | -
TGCAGTCCTCGACAGGGGGCGATTCAGGCTTTCTTT | CSPRQGAIQAFF | TRBJ1-1 | - | TRBV20-1 | TRBD1
TGTGCCAGCAGTTACGACAGAGCCCATCTGAATGAGCAGTTCTTC | CASSYDRAHLNEQFF | TRBJ2-1 | many | TRBV6-5 | -
TGTGCCAGCAGTTTTGGCCCGAGGACAGGGGGCGATACCCAGTACTTC | CASSFGPRTGGDTQYF | TRBJ2-5 | - | TRBV12-3/TRBV12-4 | TRBD1
TGTGCCACCCTTAGAACGGACAATGAGCAGTTCTTC | CATLRTDNEQFF | TRBJ2-1 | few | TRBV12-3/TRBV12-4 | -
TGTGCCAGCAGTTTTAAGAACACTGAAGCTTTCTTT | CASSFKNTEAFF | TRBJ1-1 | many | TRBV12-3/TRBV12-4 | -
TGTGCCAGCAGTGGACGGGGGTACGGTGAAAAACTGTTTTTT | CASSGRGYGEKLFF | TRBJ1-4 | - | TRBV3-1 | -
TGTGCCAGCAGTTTAGGGGGGAGAGCTTTCTTT | CASSLGGRAFF | TRBJ1-1 | - | TRBV12-3/TRBV12-4 | -
TGTGCCAGCAGCTCCATCCATGAGCAGTTCTTC | CASSSIHEQFF | TRBJ2-1 | many | TRBV12-3/TRBV12-4 | -
TGCAGTGCTGAGAGGGGAACCCCTCCTGAGCAGTTCTTC | CSAERGTPPEQFF | TRBJ2-1 | many | TRBV20-1 | -
TGTGCCAGCACCACGGTAGCGGGAGGATACGAGCAGTACTTC | CASTTVAGGYEQYF | TRBJ2-7 | - | TRBV27 | TRBD2
TGTGCCAGCAGCGCGGGGGGGGTTGACATTCAGTACTTC | CASSAGGVDIQYF | TRBJ2-4 | - | TRBV12-3/TRBV12-4 | TRBD2
TGCAGTGCCGGGGGCGCACTACAAGGCACAGATACGCAGTATTTT | CSAGGALQGTDTQYF | TRBJ2-3 | - | TRBV20-1 | -
TGTGCCAGCTCACCACCTACTCCGTACAGACACACTGAAGCTTTCTTT | CASSPPTPYRHTEAFF | TRBJ1-1 | - | TRBV18 | -
TGCAGTGCTTCCCCGACAGGAACTAACTATGGCTACACCTTC | CSASPTGTNYGYTF | TRBJ1-2 | few | TRBV20-1 | -
TGCAGCGTCCTAGCGGGGGGCACAGATACGCAGTATTTT | CSVLAGGTDTQYF | TRBJ2-3 | many | TRBV29-1 | TRBD2
TGTGCCAGCAGCGTCACTAGCTCCTACGAGCAGTACTTC | CASSVTSSYEQYF | TRBJ2-7 | - | TRBV9 | -
TGTGCCAGCAGACCGGGGGGGAGGGCCCTAACGTACGAGCAGTACTTC | CASRPGGRALTYEQYF | TRBJ2-7 | - | TRBV5-4 | TRBD2
TGTGCCAGCAGACTTATGGAGACCCAGTACTTC | CASRLMETQYF | TRBJ2-5 | few | TRBV5-8 | -
TGTGCCAGCAGCCAAGGTCCGGGGGGGGCGCAAGAGACCCAGTACTTC | CASSQGPGGAQETQYF | TRBJ2-5 | many | TRBV4-2 | TRBD2
TGTGCCAGCAGAGCCCATTCCTCAGATACGCAGTATTTT | CASRAHSSDTQYF | TRBJ2-3 | many | TRBV27 | -
TGTGCCAGCAGTTGGACAGGGTGGGACACTGAAGCTTTCTTT | CASSWTGWDTEAFF | TRBJ1-1 | - | TRBV12-3/TRBV12-4 | TRBD1
TGTGCCAGCAGTTATCGGACAGGACTAGCCAAAAACATTCAGTACTTC | CASSYRTGLAKNIQYF | TRBJ2-4 | many | TRBV12-3/TRBV12-4 | TRBD1
TGTGCCATCAGAGAGGATCGGGTCATGAGCAATGAGCAGTTCTTC | CAIREDRVMSNEQFF | TRBJ2-1 | many | TRBV10-3 | -
TGTGCCAGCAGCTCCAAACTAGCGGGAGCTCAAGATACGCAGTATTTT | CASSSKLAGAQDTQYF | TRBJ2-3 | few | TRBV7-2 | TRBD2
TGTGCCAGCAGCTTGAGGAGAGTACAGGGGTCGGTTCAGCCCCAGCATTTT | CASSLRRVQGSVQPQHF | TRBJ1-5 | - | TRBV5-5 | TRBD1
TGCAGCGTTGTCAGCACAGATACGCAGTATTTT | CSVVSTDTQYF | TRBJ2-3 | many | TRBV29-1 | -
TGTGCCATCAGCCCGAGACGGGGACTAGCGGGACTGGCGACCGGGGAGCTGTTTTTT | CAISPRRGLAGLATGELFF | TRBJ2-2 | - | TRBV2 | TRBD2
TGTGCCATCAGGTTCCCGGGACAGGGATACGAGCAGTACTTC | CAIRFPGQGYEQYF | TRBJ2-7 | - | TRBV10-3 | TRBD1
TGCGCCAGCAGCCCGGAAGGGACTAGCGGGGCCTATGAGCAGTTCTTC | CASSPEGTSGAYEQFF | TRBJ2-1 | - | TRBV5-1 | TRBD2
TGTGCCAGCAGGGTAGGCTCCTACAATGAGCAGTTCTTC | CASRVGSYNEQFF | TRBJ2-1 | - | TRBV12-3/TRBV12-4 | -
TGTGCCAGCAGTTTAGAGGGGACTAGCGGGAGGTATGAGCAGTTCTTC | CASSLEGTSGRYEQFF | TRBJ2-1 | many | TRBV12-3/TRBV12-4 | TRBD2